Below are 26 T cell receptor beta chains sequenced from a single sample in a study of shared clonotypes between healthy human individuals. Positively selected for CCR7, the CD45RO-negative cells used as naive CD8 cells excluded terminally differentiated effector memory CD45RA+ cells. Repertoires were generated with immunoSEQ multiplex PCR, while TCRdb's copy carries only in-frame clones and drops some. The profile shows about 2.2 million clones, under 95% of them singletons. The sample consisted of naive CD8+ T cells from PBMCs. Source of these receptors: a man aged 18 to 30 in good health. Some clones in this sample may be carry-over from other donors' samples.

The rearrangement uses TRBV7-6 and TRBJ1-3; tentative D call: TRBD1 (5 bases). The CDR3 loop spans 14 amino acids. CDR1 and CDR2 (germline): SGHVS, FNYEAQ. V lost 5 bases and J 4 bases, leaving 12 bases between the germline ends. The CDR3 DNA follows: TGTGCCAGCAGCCATGACCCAGGGGGAAACACCATATATTTT. This encodes CASSHDPGGNTIYF.

V gene TRBV27 combines with J gene TRBJ2-2; D tentatively reads TRBD1 or TRBD2 (5 bases each). V was cut by 6 bases and J by 2 bases, with 13 bases left in between. Per the germline V gene, CDR1 is MNHEY and CDR2 is SMNVEV (reference sequence). The CDR3 totals 15 residues. CDR3 amino acids: CASSLGGGNTGELFF. The CDR3 region has the DNA TGTGCCAGCAGCCTTGGTGGGGGAAACACCGGGGAGCTGTTTTTT.

In this sample, this clone turned up once. CDR3 amino acids: CASSLLLAKGYNEQFF. CDR3 bases: TGTGCCAGCAGTTTACTCCTAGCTAAAGGGTACAATGAGCAGTTCTTC. The rearrangement uses TRBV27 and TRBJ2-1; D perhaps matches TRBD2 (5 bases). V was trimmed by 2 bases and J by 4 bases, leaving 15 bases between them. The CDR3 length is 16 residues. Germline CDR1 MNHEY, CDR2 SMNVEV (reference sequence).

The chain carries TRBV4-2 and TRBJ2-3; 8 bases are shared with TRBD2. Germline CDR1 LGHNA, CDR2 YNFKEQ. The V gene end was trimmed by 1 base and the J gene end by 2 bases; junction bases not matched to a gene: 5. This CDR3 is 16 amino acids long. CDR3 in amino acids: CASSQVLLADTDTQYF. In nucleotides, the CDR3 is TGTGCCAGCAGCCAAGTTCTACTAGCGGACACAGATACGCAGTATTTT.

This clone showed up just a few times. The rearrangement joins TRBV19 to TRBJ1-1; no firm D call. The CDR3 has 11 amino acids. Trimming removed 10 bases at V and 4 bases at J, with 10 bases between. Germline CDR1 LNHDA, CDR2 SQIVND (reference sequence). The CDR3, as DNA: TGTGCCACCGAGTATGGCACTGAAGCTTTCTTT. This codes for CATEYGTEAFF.

The V gene is TRBV27, the J gene TRBJ2-3; D may be TRBD1 (6 bases). In germline, CDR1 is MNHEY, CDR2 SMNVEV (reference sequence). Trimming took 6 bases from V and 3 from J, leaving 16 bases between them. The CDR3 sequence is 15 residues long. In nucleotides, the CDR3 is TGTGCCAGCAGACTATACAGGGTCGCGACAGATACGCAGTATTTT. This gives the protein CASRLYRVATDTQYF.

The chain is built from TRBV11-2 and TRBJ1-3; 7 bases fit TRBD1. Germline assignment: CDR1 SGHAT and CDR2 FQNNGV. Trimming took 4 bases from V and 5 from J; bases not matched to a gene: 11. The CDR3 spans 16 residues. CDR3 sequence: CASSSYKDRERNTIYF. The DNA for the CDR3 is TGTGCCAGCAGCTCGTATAAAGACAGGGAGAGAAACACCATATATTTT. The full variable domain, in which reference TRBV11-2 and TRBJ1-3 provide the parts outside the CDR3, is EAGVAQSPRYKIIEKRQSVAFWCNPISGHATLYWYQQILGQGPKLLIQFQNNGVVDDSQLPKDRFSAERLKGVDSTLKIQPAKLEDSAVYLCASSSYKDRERNTIYFGEGSWLTVV.

V usage is TRBV11-2 and J usage is TRBJ2-7; D ambiguous. CDR1 and CDR2 (germline): SGHAT, FQNNGV. The CDR3 runs 15 residues. V shed 1 base and J shed 3 bases, with 13 bases lying between them. The CDR3 DNA is TGTGCCAGCAGCTTAGGGTTCGGACGCAGCTACGAGCAGTACTTC. Protein product: CASSLGFGRSYEQYF.

Notes on this clone: Distinct nucleotide sequences in the sample also encode this CDR3. This chain links TRBV27 with TRBJ2-7, with 7 bases fitting TRBD1. Germline CDR1 and CDR2: MNHEY and SMNVEV (reference sequence). The CDR3 is 13 residues long. Trimming at V came to 5 bases and at J to 3 bases, leaving 4 bases not matched to a gene. DNA of the CDR3: TGTGCCAGCAGTCTTGGGACAGTCTACGAGCAGTACTTC. Protein product: CASSLGTVYEQYF.

The V call is TRBV27, the J call TRBJ2-2; D may match TRBD1 or TRBD2 (5 bases each). Trimming stripped 5 bases from V and 1 base from J, with 14 bases between. Germline V lookup: CDR1 MNHEY, CDR2 SMNVEV (reference sequence). The CDR3 has 16 amino acids. CDR3 DNA sequence: TGTGCCAGCAGTGTATTAGGGACCCTGAACACCGGGGAGCTGTTTTTT. Translating gives CASSVLGTLNTGELFF.

This rearrangement joins TRBV30 to TRBJ2-7; the D gene is possibly TRBD1 (6 bases). Germline CDR1 and CDR2: GTSNPN and SVGIG (reference sequence). With 3 bases removed from V and 0 bases from J, the gap between germline ends came to 9 bases. There are 13 residues in the CDR3. DNA of the CDR3: TGTGCCTGGAGGAAAGGGGGCTCCTACGAGCAGTACTTC. Its protein is CAWRKGGSYEQYF.

This clone showed up just once. The chain recombines TRBV13 with TRBJ2-1; TRBD1 aligns across 7 bases. The V segment lost 3 bases and the J segment 5 bases; nucleotides outside the gene matches: 10. The CDR3 runs to 16 residues. In germline, CDR1 is PRHDT, CDR2 FYEKMQ (reference sequence). In DNA form, the CDR3 reads TGTGCCAGCAGCTTCCACCGGGACAGCTTTGACAATGAGCAGTTCTTC. As protein: CASSFHRDSFDNEQFF.

This chain links TRBV29-1 with TRBJ1-2; 7 positions agree with TRBD1. CDR3 length: 12 residues. Germline CDR1 reads SQVTM; CDR2 reads ANQGSEA. After removal of 5 bases from V and 3 bases from J, the junction contained 3 bases not matched to a gene. CDR3 coding DNA: TGCAGCGTTAGAGGGGGCGACTATGGCTACACCTTC. Its protein is CSVRGGDYGYTF.

This rearrangement joins TRBV7-8 to TRBJ2-7, with D perhaps matching TRBD1 or TRBD2 (5 bases each). The CDR3 length is 16 residues. Germline CDR1 SGHVS, CDR2 FQNEAQ. Trimming removed 1 base from V and 0 bases from J, with 13 bases in between. CDR3 in DNA: TGTGCCAGCAGCTTAGGGGTAGGGGACCTCTCCTACGAGCAGTACTTC. This sequence encodes CASSLGVGDLSYEQYF.

For this clone: The same CDR3 arises from other DNA sequences in this sample as well. J is TRBJ1-1 and V is TRBV19; no clear D gene. The germline V gene has CDR1 LNHDA and CDR2 SQIVND (reference sequence). CDR3 size: 14 residues. Trimming left V 0 bases short and J 1 base short, with 6 bases between. The CDR3 sequence: CASSIDLENTEAFF. For the CDR3, the DNA is TGTGCCAGTAGTATAGATTTGGAGAACACTGAAGCTTTCTTT.

This rearrangement joins TRBV28 to TRBJ2-7; TRBD1 might be the D (5 bases). This CDR3 spans 14 amino acids. The germline CDR1 and CDR2 sequences are MDHEN and SYDVKM. V was clipped by 5 bases and J by 0 bases, with 11 bases between them. The CDR3 protein is CASSLSDSSYEQYF. CDR3 nucleotide sequence: TGTGCCAGCAGTCTTTCCGACAGCTCCTACGAGCAGTACTTC.

This clone was picked up one time. The rearrangement uses TRBV4-2 and TRBJ2-1; D may match TRBD1 or TRBD2 (5 bases each). The CDR3 runs 16 residues. Germline CDR1 reads LGHNA; CDR2 reads YNFKEQ. The germline V and J ends were trimmed by 3 bases and 0 bases, with 12 bases remaining between them. CDR3 coding DNA: TGTGCCAGCAGCCAGGGGGACGGAAGCTCCTACAATGAGCAGTTCTTC. Amino acid sequence: CASSQGDGSSYNEQFF.

The chain couples TRBV7-2 to TRBJ1-3, with D perhaps matching TRBD1 (5 bases). Germline assignment: CDR1 SGHTA and CDR2 FQGNSA. CDR3 length equals 14 residues. V was trimmed by 5 bases and J by 4 bases, leaving 12 bases between them. CDR3 sequence: CASSPLGGGNTIYF. As DNA, the CDR3 is TGTGCCAGCAGCCCCCTCGGGGGGGGAAACACCATATATTTT. The full variable domain, completed using reference TRBV7-2 and TRBJ1-3, is GAGVSQSPSNKVTEKGKDVELRCDPISGHTALYWYRQSLGQGLEFLIYFQGNSAPDKSGLPSDRFSAERTGGSVSTLTIQRTQQEDSAVYLCASSPLGGGNTIYFGEGSWLTVV.

The chain carries TRBV6-5 and TRBJ2-7, with D possibly TRBD1 on 5 matching bases. The CDR3 is 13 residues long. Trimming stripped 6 bases from V and 3 bases from J, with 12 bases between. Germline values: CDR1 MNHEY, CDR2 SVGAGI. The CDR3 nucleotides read TGTGCCAGCAGCCAACGGACAAGCTACGAGCAGTACTTC. Translation gives CASSQRTSYEQYF.

V is TRBV11-2 and J is TRBJ1-4, with a possible D match to TRBD1 (6 bases). This CDR3 has 15 amino acids. In germline, CDR1 is SGHAT, CDR2 FQNNGV. V was clipped by 2 bases and J by 7 bases, with 14 bases between them. As DNA, the CDR3 is TGTGCCAGCAGCTTATACAGGGCCCTAGGTGAAAAACTGTTTTTT. Translated: CASSLYRALGEKLFF. Supplemented by reference TRBV11-2 and TRBJ1-4, the full variable domain reads EAGVAQSPRYKIIEKRQSVAFWCNPISGHATLYWYQQILGQGPKLLIQFQNNGVVDDSQLPKDRFSAERLKGVDSTLKIQPAKLEDSAVYLCASSLYRALGEKLFFGSGTQLSVL.

The chain has TRBV28 and TRBJ1-1; perhaps TRBD1 as D (5 bases). Germline CDR1 and CDR2: MDHEN and SYDVKM. This CDR3 contains 13 residues. Deletions cut 6 bases from V and 1 base from J, with 9 bases between. Here the CDR3 reads CASSRDWNTEAFF. CDR3 nucleotides: TGTGCCAGCAGCCGGGACTGGAACACTGAAGCTTTCTTT.

Turning to this clone: The junction differs from germline at one of its ends, possibly a read error. This sequence joins TRBV11-2 and TRBJ2-3; 8 nucleotides match TRBD2. Looked up from germline, CDR1 is SGHAT and CDR2 is FQNNGV. The CDR3 runs 16 residues. CDR3 nucleotide sequence: TGTGCCAGCAGCGTAGACCCGGGACTAGGCACAGATACGCAGTATTTT. Translation: CASSVDPGLGTDTQYF.

This clone was recorded once. The chain combines TRBV6-5 with TRBJ2-1; 8 bases fit TRBD2. CDR3 length: 14 residues. Germline V lookup: CDR1 MNHEY, CDR2 SVGAGI. The V segment lost 6 bases and the J segment 8 bases; nucleotides outside the gene matches: 9. The CDR3 spells CASSRLARADEQFF. The CDR3 DNA follows: TGTGCCAGCAGCCGACTAGCGCGAGCGGATGAGCAGTTCTTC.

The rearrangement links TRBV9 to TRBJ2-7; TRBD1 matches at 9 bases. This CDR3 is built from 15 residues. After removal of 3 bases from V and 5 bases from J, the junction contained 9 bases not matched to a gene. CDR1 is SGDLS, CDR2 YYNGEE, per germline. CDR3 residues: CASSGGGTGRDEQYF. The CDR3 DNA reads as TGTGCCAGCAGCGGGGGAGGGACAGGGCGCGACGAGCAGTACTTC.

This clone has just one count. The chain couples TRBV6-5 to TRBJ2-3; either TRBD1 or TRBD2 may fit D (5 bases each). The length of the CDR3 is 15 residues. V was pared by 2 bases and J by 1 base, with 10 bases between. CDR1 and CDR2 (germline): MNHEY, SVGAGI. The CDR3 region has the DNA TGTGCCAGCAGTTACGGGACCGCTCGCACAGATACGCAGTATTTT. Its translation: CASSYGTARTDTQYF.

CDR3 residues: CASSTGTGLPGMFF. The DNA of the CDR3 is TGTGCCAGCAGTACCGGGACAGGCCTTCCTGGGATGTTTTTT. This chain connects TRBV28 to TRBJ1-4, with 8 positions matching TRBD1. V lost 5 bases and J lost 15; bases outside the gene matches: 14. This CDR3 region has 14 residues. Germline assignment: CDR1 MDHEN and CDR2 SYDVKM.